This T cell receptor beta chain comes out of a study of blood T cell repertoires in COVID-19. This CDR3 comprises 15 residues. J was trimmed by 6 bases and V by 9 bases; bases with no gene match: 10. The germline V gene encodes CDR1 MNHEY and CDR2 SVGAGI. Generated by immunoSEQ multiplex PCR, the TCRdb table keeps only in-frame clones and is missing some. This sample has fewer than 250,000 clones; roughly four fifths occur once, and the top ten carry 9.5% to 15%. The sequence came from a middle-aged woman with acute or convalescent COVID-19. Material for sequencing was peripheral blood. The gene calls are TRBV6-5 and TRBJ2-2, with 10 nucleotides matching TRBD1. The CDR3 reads CARGERTGGAGELFF. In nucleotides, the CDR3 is TGTGCCAGGGGAGAGCGGACAGGGGGGGCCGGGGAGCTGTTTTTT.